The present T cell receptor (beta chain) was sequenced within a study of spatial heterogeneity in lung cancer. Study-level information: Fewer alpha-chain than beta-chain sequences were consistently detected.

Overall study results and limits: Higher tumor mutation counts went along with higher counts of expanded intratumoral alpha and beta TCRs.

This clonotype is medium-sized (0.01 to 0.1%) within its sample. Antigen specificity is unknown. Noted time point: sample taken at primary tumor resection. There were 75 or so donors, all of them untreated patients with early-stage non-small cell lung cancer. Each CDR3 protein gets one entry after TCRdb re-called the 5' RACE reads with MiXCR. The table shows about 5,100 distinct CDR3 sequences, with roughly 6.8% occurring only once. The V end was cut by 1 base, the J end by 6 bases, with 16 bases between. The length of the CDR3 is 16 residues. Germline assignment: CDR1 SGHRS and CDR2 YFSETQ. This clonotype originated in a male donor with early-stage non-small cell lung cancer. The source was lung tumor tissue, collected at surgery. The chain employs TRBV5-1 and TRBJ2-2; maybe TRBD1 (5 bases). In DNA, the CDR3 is TGCGCCAGCAGCTTGTCATCAGGGTGGCAGGCCGGGGAGCTGTTTTTT. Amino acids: CASSLSSGWQAGELFF.